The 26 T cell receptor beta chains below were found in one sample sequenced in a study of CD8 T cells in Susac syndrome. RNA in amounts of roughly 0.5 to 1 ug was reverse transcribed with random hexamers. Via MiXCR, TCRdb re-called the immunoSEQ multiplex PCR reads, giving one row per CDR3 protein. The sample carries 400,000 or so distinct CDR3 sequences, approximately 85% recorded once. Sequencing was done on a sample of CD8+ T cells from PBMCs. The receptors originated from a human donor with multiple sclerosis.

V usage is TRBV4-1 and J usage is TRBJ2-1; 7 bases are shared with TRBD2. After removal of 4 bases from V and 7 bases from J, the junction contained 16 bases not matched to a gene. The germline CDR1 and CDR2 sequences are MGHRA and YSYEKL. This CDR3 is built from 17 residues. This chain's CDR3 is CASSLPGGLLANNEQFF. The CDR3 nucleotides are TGCGCCAGCAGCCTGCCCGGGGGACTATTAGCAAATAATGAGCAGTTCTTC.

The CDR3 coding sequence is TGCGCCAGCAGCCTGCGTCCCGGGACTGAGTACAATGAGCAGTTCTTC. Translation gives CASSLRPGTEYNEQFF. The chain uses TRBV4-1 and TRBJ2-1; D possibly corresponds to TRBD2 (6 bases). CDR1 is MGHRA, CDR2 YSYEKL, per germline. V was trimmed by 4 bases and J by 4 bases, leaving 17 bases between them. This CDR3 is built from 16 residues.

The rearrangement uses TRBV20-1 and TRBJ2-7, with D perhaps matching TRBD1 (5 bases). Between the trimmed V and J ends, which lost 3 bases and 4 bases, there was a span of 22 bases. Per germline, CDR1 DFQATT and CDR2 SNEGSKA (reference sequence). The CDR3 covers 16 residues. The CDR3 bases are TGCAGTGCTAGGACCGGCCTGGAGCAGGGAAATTACGAGCAGTACTTC. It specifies CSARTGLEQGNYEQYF.

CDR3 residues: CASRVGQHTEAFF. The CDR3 coding sequence is TGTGCCAGTAGAGTTGGACAGCACACTGAAGCTTTCTTT. This rearrangement joins TRBV19 to TRBJ1-1, with D perhaps TRBD1 (6 bases). From germline, CDR1 is LNHDA and CDR2 SQIVND (reference sequence). The germline V and J ends were trimmed by 6 bases and 3 bases, with 11 bases remaining between them. This CDR3 region has 13 residues.

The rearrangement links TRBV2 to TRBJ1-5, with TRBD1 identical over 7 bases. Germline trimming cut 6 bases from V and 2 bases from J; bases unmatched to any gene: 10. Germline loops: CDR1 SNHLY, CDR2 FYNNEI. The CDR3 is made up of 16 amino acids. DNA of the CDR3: TGTGCCAGCAGCGAATTATCCGGGACAGGCAATCAGCCCCAGCATTTT. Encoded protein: CASSELSGTGNQPQHF.

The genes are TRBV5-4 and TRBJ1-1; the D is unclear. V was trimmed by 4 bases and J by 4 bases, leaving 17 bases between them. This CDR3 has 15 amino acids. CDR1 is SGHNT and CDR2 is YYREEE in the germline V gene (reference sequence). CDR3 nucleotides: TGTGCCAGCAGCCCCGGGCCCTCTGCCAGCACTGAAGCTTTCTTT. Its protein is CASSPGPSASTEAFF.

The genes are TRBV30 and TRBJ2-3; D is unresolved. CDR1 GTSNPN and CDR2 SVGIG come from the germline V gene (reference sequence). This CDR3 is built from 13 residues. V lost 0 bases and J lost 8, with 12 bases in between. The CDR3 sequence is CAWSVRVRATQYF. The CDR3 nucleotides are TGTGCCTGGAGTGTACGAGTCAGAGCTACGCAGTATTTT. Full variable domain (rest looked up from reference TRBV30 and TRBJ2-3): SQTIHQWPATLVQPVGSPLSLECTVEGTSNPNLYWYRQAAGRGLQLLFYSVGIGQISSEVPQNLSASRPQDRQFILSSKKLLLSDSGFYLCAWSVRVRATQYFGPGTRLTVL.

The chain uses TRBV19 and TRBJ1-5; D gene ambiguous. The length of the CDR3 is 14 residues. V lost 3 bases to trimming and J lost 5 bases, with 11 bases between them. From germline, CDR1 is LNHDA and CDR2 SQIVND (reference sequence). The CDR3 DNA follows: TGTGCCAGTAGTATTATCTTGGGCGATCAGCCCCAGCATTTT. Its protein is CASSIILGDQPQHF.

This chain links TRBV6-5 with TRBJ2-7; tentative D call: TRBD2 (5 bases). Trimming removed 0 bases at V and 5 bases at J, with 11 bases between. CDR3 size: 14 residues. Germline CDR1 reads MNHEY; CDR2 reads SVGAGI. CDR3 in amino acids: CASSYSSGRDEQYF. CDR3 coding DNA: TGTGCCAGCAGTTACTCGAGCGGTAGGGACGAGCAGTACTTC.

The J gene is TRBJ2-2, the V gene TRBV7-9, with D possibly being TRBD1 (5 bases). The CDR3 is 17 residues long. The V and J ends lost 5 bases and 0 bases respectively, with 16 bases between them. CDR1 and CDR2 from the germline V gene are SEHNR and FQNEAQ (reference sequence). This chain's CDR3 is CASSPAPATANTGELFF. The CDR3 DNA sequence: TGTGCCAGCAGCCCCGCCCCCGCGACAGCGAACACCGGGGAGCTGTTTTTT.

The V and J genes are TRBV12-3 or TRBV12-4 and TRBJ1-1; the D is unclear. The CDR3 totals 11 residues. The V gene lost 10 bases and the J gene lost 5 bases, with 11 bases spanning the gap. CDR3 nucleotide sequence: TGTGCCATCCTCCGGGGTACTGAAGCTTTCTTT. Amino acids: CAILRGTEAFF.

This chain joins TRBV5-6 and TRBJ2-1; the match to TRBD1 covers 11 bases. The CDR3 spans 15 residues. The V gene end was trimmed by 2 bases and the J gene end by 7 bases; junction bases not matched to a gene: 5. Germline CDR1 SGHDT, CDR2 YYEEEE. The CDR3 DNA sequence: TGTGCCAGCAGCTTAGGACAGGGGGCTTGGAATGAGCAGTTCTTC. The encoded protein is CASSLGQGAWNEQFF. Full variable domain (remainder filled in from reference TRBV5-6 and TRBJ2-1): DAGVTQSPTHLIKTRGQQVTLRCSPKSGHDTVSWYQQALGQGPQFIFQYYEEEERQRGNFPDRFSGHQFPNYSSELNVNALLLGDSALYLCASSLGQGAWNEQFFGPGTRLTVL.

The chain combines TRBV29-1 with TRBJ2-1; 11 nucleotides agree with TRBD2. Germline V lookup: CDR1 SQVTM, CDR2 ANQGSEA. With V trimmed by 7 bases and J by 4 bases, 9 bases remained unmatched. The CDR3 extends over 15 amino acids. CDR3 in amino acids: CSAQIAGGAYNEQFF. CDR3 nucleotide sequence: TGCAGCGCTCAAATAGCGGGAGGGGCGTACAATGAGCAGTTCTTC.

The CDR3 here is CASSPIETYDNEQFF. The CDR3 coding sequence is TGTGCCAGCTCACCAATTGAAACATACGACAATGAGCAGTTCTTC. The rearrangement links TRBV18 to TRBJ2-1, with no clear D. The CDR3 covers 15 residues. Germline V gene data show CDR1 as KGHSH and CDR2 as LQKENI. Trimming removed 2 bases from V and 5 bases from J, with 13 bases in between.

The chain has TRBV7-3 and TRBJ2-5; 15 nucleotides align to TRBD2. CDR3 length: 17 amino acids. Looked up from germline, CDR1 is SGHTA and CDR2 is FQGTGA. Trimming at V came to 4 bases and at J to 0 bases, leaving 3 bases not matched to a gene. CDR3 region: CASSSGTSGGYQETQYF. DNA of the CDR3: TGTGCCAGCAGCTCAGGGACTAGCGGGGGGTACCAAGAGACCCAGTACTTC.

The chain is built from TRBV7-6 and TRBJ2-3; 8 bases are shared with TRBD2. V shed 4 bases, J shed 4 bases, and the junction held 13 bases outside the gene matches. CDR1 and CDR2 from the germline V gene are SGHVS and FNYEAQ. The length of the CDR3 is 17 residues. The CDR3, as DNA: TGTGCCAGCAGCTCCGGGACTAGGCTGATTAGCGCAGATACGCAGTATTTT. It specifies CASSSGTRLISADTQYF.

The CDR3 nucleotides read TGTGCCAGCAGGTTTACCGGGACAGGGTACAATGAGCAGTTCTTC. Translated: CASRFTGTGYNEQFF. V and J are TRBV27 and TRBJ2-1; 9 bases fit TRBD1. CDR3 length: 15 amino acids. Germline trimming cut 6 bases from V and 4 bases from J; bases unmatched to any gene: 7. Germline V gene lookup returns CDR1 MNHEY and CDR2 SMNVEV (reference sequence).

The CDR3 loop is CASSYVYGTGTDNTGELFF. Here the CDR3 DNA reads TGTGCCAGCAGTTACGTGTATGGAACCGGGACGGATAACACCGGGGAGCTGTTTTTT. V gene TRBV6-5 combines with J gene TRBJ2-2; D possibly matches TRBD1 or TRBD2 (5 bases each). The CDR3 totals 19 residues. Germline V CDR1 and CDR2: MNHEY, SVGAGI. V gave up 2 bases and J gave up 2 bases, with 21 bases separating them.

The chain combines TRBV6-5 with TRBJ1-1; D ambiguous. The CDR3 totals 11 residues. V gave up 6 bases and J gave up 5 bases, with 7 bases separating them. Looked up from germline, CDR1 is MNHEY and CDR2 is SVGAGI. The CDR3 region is CASSTTTEAFF. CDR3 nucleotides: TGTGCCAGCAGCACTACTACTGAAGCTTTCTTT.

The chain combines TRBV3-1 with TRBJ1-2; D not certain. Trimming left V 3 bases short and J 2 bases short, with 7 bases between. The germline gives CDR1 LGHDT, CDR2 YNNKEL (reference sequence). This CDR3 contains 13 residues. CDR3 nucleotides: TGTGCCAGCAGCCATAGCGAGAACTATGGCTACACCTTC. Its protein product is CASSHSENYGYTF.

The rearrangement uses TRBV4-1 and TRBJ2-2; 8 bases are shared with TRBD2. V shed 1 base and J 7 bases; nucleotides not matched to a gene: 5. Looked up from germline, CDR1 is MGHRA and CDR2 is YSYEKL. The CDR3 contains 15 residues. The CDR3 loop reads CASSQGGGFVGELFF. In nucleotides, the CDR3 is TGCGCCAGCAGCCAAGGCGGGGGGTTTGTCGGGGAGCTGTTTTTT.

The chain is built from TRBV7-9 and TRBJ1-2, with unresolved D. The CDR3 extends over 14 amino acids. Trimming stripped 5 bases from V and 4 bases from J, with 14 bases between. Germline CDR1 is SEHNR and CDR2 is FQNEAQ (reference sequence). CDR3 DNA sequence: TGTGCCAGCAGCCCCTCAGGTTCAGGCTATGGCTACACCTTC. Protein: CASSPSGSGYGYTF.

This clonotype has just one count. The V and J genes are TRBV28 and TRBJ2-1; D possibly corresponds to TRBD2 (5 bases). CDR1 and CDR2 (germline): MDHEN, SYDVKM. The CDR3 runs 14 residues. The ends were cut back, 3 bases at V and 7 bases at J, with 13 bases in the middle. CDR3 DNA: TGTGCCAGCAGTTTTGACGGAGGACCGAATGAGCAGTTCTTC. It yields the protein CASSFDGGPNEQFF. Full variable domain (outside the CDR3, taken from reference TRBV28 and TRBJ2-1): DVKVTQSSRYLVKRTGEKVFLECVQDMDHENMFWYRQDPGLGLRLIYFSYDVKMKEKGDIPEGYSVSREKKERFSLILESASTNQTSMYLCASSFDGGPNEQFFGPGTRLTVL.

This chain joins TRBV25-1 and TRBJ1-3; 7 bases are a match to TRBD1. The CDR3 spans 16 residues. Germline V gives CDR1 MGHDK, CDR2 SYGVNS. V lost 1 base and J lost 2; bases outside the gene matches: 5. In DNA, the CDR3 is TGTGCCAGCAGTGAATTTCATAGGGGGCCTGGAAACACCATATATTTT. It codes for CASSEFHRGPGNTIYF.

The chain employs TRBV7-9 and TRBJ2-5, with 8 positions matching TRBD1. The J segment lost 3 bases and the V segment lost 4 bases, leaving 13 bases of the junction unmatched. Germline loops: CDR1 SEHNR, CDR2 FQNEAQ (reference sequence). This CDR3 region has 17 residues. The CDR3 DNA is TGTGCCAGCAGCTCCACCGCCGAGACAGGGGCCAAAGAGACCCAGTACTTC. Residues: CASSSTAETGAKETQYF. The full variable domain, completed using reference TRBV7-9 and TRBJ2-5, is DTGVSQNPRHKITKRGQNVTFRCDPISEHNRLYWYRQTLGQGPEFLTYFQNEAQLEKSRLLSDRFSAERPKGSFSTLEIQRTEQGDSAMYLCASSSTAETGAKETQYFGPGTRLLVL.

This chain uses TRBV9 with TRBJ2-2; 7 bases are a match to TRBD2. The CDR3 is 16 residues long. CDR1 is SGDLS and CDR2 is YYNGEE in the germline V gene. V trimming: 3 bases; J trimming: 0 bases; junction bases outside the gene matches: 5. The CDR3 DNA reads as TGTGCCAGCAGCGCCGATCTAGCGGCGAACACCGGGGAGCTGTTTTTT. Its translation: CASSADLAANTGELFF.